This section outlines one T cell receptor (beta chain) sequence together with its context. Random hexamers primed reverse transcription of roughly 0.5 to 1 ug RNA. TCRdb re-analysed the immunoSEQ multiplex PCR reads in MiXCR, keeping a single row per CDR3 protein. The table shows 150,000 to 200,000 distinct CDR3 sequences, with around 94% occurring only once. The data derive from a study of CD8 T cells in Susac syndrome. Sequencing targeted TCR beta in T cells from blood (CD8+ and CD4+). Trimming stripped 1 base from V and 5 bases from J, with 12 bases between. Germline V lookup: CDR1 SGHTA, CDR2 FQGNSA. The CDR3 length is 15 residues.

The chain combines TRBV7-2 with TRBJ2-1; tentative D call: TRBD2 (5 bases). The clonotype was recovered from a human donor with Susac syndrome. Sequencing was carried out using CD4+ T cells from PBMCs. CDR3 sequence reads: CASSLVSGSDNEQFF. In DNA, the CDR3 is TGTGCCAGCAGCTTAGTGTCGGGATCAGACAATGAGCAGTTCTTC. Using reference TRBV7-2 and TRBJ2-1 for the parts outside the CDR3, the full variable domain is GAGVSQSPSNKVTEKGKDVELRCDPISGHTALYWYRQSLGQGLEFLIYFQGNSAPDKSGLPSDRFSAERTGGSVSTLTIQRTQQEDSAVYLCASSLVSGSDNEQFFGPGTRLTVL.